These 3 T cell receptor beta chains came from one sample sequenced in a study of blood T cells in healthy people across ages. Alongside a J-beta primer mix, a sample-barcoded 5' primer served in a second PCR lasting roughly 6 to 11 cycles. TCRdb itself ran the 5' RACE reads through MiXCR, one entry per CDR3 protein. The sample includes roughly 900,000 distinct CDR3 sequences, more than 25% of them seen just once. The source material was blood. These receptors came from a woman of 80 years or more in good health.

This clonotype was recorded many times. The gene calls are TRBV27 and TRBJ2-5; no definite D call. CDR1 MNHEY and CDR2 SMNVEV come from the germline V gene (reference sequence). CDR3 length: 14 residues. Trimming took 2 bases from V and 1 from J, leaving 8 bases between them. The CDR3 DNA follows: TGTGCCAGCAGTTTAGGCGCGTTCCAAGAGACCCAGTACTTC. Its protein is CASSLGAFQETQYF.

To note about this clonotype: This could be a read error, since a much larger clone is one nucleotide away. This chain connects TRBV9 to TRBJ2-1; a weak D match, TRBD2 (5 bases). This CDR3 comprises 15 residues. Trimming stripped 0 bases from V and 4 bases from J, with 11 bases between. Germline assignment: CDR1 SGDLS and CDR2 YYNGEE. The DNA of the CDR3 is TGTGCCAGCAGCGTAGGCGGGTGTTTATACAATGAGCAGTTCTTC. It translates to CASSVGGCLYNEQFF.

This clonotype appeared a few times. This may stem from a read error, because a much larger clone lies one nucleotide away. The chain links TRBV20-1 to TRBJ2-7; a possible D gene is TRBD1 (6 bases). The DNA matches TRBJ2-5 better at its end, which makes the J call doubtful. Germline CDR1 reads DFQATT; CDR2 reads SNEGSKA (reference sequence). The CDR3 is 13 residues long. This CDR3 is CSLDWGRRETQYF. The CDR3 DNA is TGCAGCCTGGACTGGGGGCGCCGGGAGACCCAGTACTTC.